The TCR beta chain described here comes from a study of long-term antiretroviral therapy in people with HIV (dated by TCRdb to between 2021 and 2022). Describing the broader study: The earliest samples were collected approximately a decade before the 2015 WHO recommendation for immediate ART, a period when ART was typically delayed until CD4 counts fell. A retrospective serial study tested whether changes in peripheral blood TRB repertoire composition and diversity were associated with ART initiation and durable HIV suppression. The cohort contributed about 200 cryopreserved PBMC samples from a few dozen adults with confirmed HIV infection, collected serially over a mean of about 6 years (range 1-12). Among the 30 to 35 participants with HIV, fewer than twelve were female. No cross-contamination during QIAcube processing turned up in test extractions that ran a monoclonal T-cell line alongside 33 polyclonal samples. Results the study describes overall, beyond this receptor: Expanded TRB clones identified before ART initiation dominated the repertoire across all time points, though the dominance fluctuated and decreased in many PLHIV after ART. Limited PBMC availability meant only the TCR beta chain was sequenced, without alpha chain pairing. Inferences about post-ART repertoire changes were limited because no data were available on ART adherence, viral resistance or therapy changes. CDR3 length ranges in HIV repertoires were narrower than in controls, and network structure suggested an antigen-experienced repertoire with only a slight naive shift after ART. Because pre-ART samples had limited cell numbers, unsorted PBMC were profiled rather than sorted CD4+ and CD8+ T cells. Starting ART was linked to a significant rise in TRB diversity, yet even after long-term ART the diversity remained significantly lower than in transplant donor controls. Samples dated from the mid-2000s to the late 2010s, and the ART regimens used may be less effective than current ones.

To be included, a participant needed at least one PBMC sample from before ART initiation plus at least two post-ART samples. All participants with HIV were treated in the United States of America. Before DNA extraction, cryopreserved samples of roughly 0.95-10 million PBMC were thawed and washed. At the time of the earliest PBMC sample, participants with HIV were aged between roughly 20 and 60 years. Each participant contributed PBMC samples from 1-4 timepoints before ART initiation and 2-8 timepoints after ART initiation, with a median of 7 samples. Serial HIV viral load, CD4+ T-cell count, ART history and demographic data were obtained for every participant. A Qiagen kit on a QIAcube was used to extract genomic DNA from unsorted PBMC, with samples processed in batches of 12. The CDR3 runs 15 residues from the cysteine to the phenylalanine. Only the CDR3 DNA is retained, 45 bases long and in frame from the first base. CDR1 and CDR2 were assigned from the germline V gene (reference sequence) as GTSNPN and SVGIG. V ends up 4 bases short and J 1 base short, with an unmatched junction base count of 8.

Concerning this clone itself: Its antigen specificity is not known. No quality values exist for individual bases; no much larger clone is one base distant.

Sequencing of the TRB variable region was done with the immunoSEQ hsTCRB v3.0 assay at survey level resolution. A depth of roughly 40,000-55,000 T-cell genomes per sample was targeted for TRB sequencing. An Illumina MiSeq with a v3 150-cycle kit was used to sequence the pooled TRB libraries. The study's processing was this. Repertoire analysis was performed in R inside a reproducible Nextflow workflow that covered QC, data transformation and analysis. LymphoSeq2, an R package for AIRR-Seq data exploration, was used to implement custom analyses. After excluding several samples that yielded fewer than 5000 total TRB sequences, roughly 190 HIV repertoires remained for analysis. Of the 188 retained HIV repertoires, 55 to 60 were collected before and around 130 after ART initiation. Repertoires were downsampled to 5000 TRB nucleotide sequences, and summary statistics were averaged over 100 downsampling iterations. Only TRB sequences with CDR3 regions of at least seven amino acids were retained for analysis. Diversity was assessed using a clonality score derived from Shannon entropy and using the Gini coefficient. In repertoire networks, the top 5000 CDR3 amino acid sequences were linked whenever an edit distance of one separated two sequences. For TRB CDR3 amino acid sequences, antigen specificity groups and MHC restriction were predicted with GLIPH2. To flag known CMV, EBV, HIV or tissue antigen associations, CDR3 amino acid sequences were matched against VDJdb and McPAS-TCR. Pre-ART, post-ART and control groups were compared with Wilcoxon signed-rank tests and Holm-Bonferroni correction. The immuneACCESS repertoire file appears here via TCRdb, limited to in-frame rearrangements. These files lack a portion of the clones; in checked studies, under half of the deficit traces to unresolved V genes, and the cause of the others is not known. V and J calls and clone size are those listed in that table; D and trimming were worked out from the DNA. Within this sample are over 25,000 clones, with 80% to 90% of them counted one time only. More than 7.5% of the sample is in the top ten clones.

This chain is built from TRBV30 and TRBJ1-2; TRBD1 matches 8 bases in the middle. The material sequenced was unsorted PBMCs, taken 3 years after starting antiretroviral therapy. This TCR was recovered from a man aged 35 to 55 with HIV. This receptor has the CDR3 CAWNLGQDDNYGYTF. The DNA reads TGTGCCTGGAATCTGGGACAGGACGATAACTATGGCTACACCTTC. Where the CDR3 stops, the reference TRBV30 and TRBJ1-2 genes take over; the full variable domain is SQTIHQWPATLVQPVGSPLSLECTVEGTSNPNLYWYRQAAGRGLQLLFYSVGIGQISSEVPQNLSASRPQDRQFILSSKKLLLSDSGFYLCAWNLGQDDNYGYTFGSGTRLTVV.